These 24 T cell receptor beta chains came from one sample sequenced in a study of T cells after posttransplantation cyclophosphamide. The assay was immunoSEQ multiplex PCR, and TCRdb's table has in-frame clones only and misses some. The sample has over 20,000 clones, around 98% seen once; the top ten hold around 0.15%. The naive gate required viable CD3+CD4+ or CD3+CD8+ cells with CCR7+CD45RA+CD45RO-CD95-CD27+CD28+ phenotype. Sequencing was performed on naive CD4+ T cells sorted from PBMCs. These receptor sequences come from a man aged 50 to 60 in good health, CMV-negative, and a related stem cell transplant donor.

CDR3 in amino acids: CASSFSVLKSTDTQYF. The CDR3 coding sequence is TGTGCCAGCAGCTTTAGCGTACTAAAGAGCACAGATACGCAGTATTTT. J is TRBJ2-3 and V is TRBV7-9; D possibly corresponds to TRBD2 (5 bases). The V end was cut by 3 bases, the J end by 0 bases, with 13 bases between. CDR1 is SEHNR, CDR2 FQNEAQ, per germline (reference sequence). The CDR3 has 16 amino acids.

This clone was seen just once. The rearrangement uses TRBV5-1 and TRBJ2-1, with D unclear. V was shortened by 2 bases and J by 1 base, with 10 bases between the two germline ends. Per the germline V gene, CDR1 is SGHRS and CDR2 is YFSETQ. CDR3 length: 15 amino acids. CDR3 amino acids: CASSFGWASYNEQFF. The CDR3 DNA reads TGCGCCAGCAGCTTCGGTTGGGCGTCCTACAATGAGCAGTTCTTC. The variable domain in full, with the rest retrieved from reference TRBV5-1 and TRBJ2-1, is KAGVTQTPRYLIKTRGQQVTLSCSPISGHRSVSWYQQTPGQGLQFLFEYFSETQRNKGNFPGRFSGRQFSNSRSEMNVSTLELGDSALYLCASSFGWASYNEQFFGPGTRLTVL.

The V gene is TRBV7-2, the J gene TRBJ2-7; 9 nucleotides match TRBD2. The CDR3 covers 15 residues. Trimming removed 3 bases from V and 4 bases from J; junction bases left unmatched: 7. CDR1 is SGHTA and CDR2 is FQGNSA in the germline V gene. The CDR3 is CASSFLGLARYEQYF. The CDR3 DNA sequence: TGTGCCAGCAGCTTCCTAGGACTAGCGCGGTACGAGCAGTACTTC.

The V gene is TRBV6-5, the J gene TRBJ2-1; TRBD1 agrees at 10 bases. Germline assignment: CDR1 MNHEY and CDR2 SVGAGI. This CDR3 spans 15 amino acids. V lost 0 bases and J lost 7; bases outside the gene matches: 3. Written as DNA, the CDR3 is TGTGCCAGCAGTTACTCCTGGACAGGGGGGAATGAGCAGTTCTTC. Translating gives CASSYSWTGGNEQFF.

J is TRBJ2-1 and V is TRBV5-1; 11 nucleotides line up with TRBD1. This CDR3 region has 13 residues. The germline V gene has CDR1 SGHRS and CDR2 YFSETQ. Trimming cost V 4 bases and J 9 bases; bases outside gene matches: 3. The CDR3 region is CASSGQGAGEQFF. The DNA of the CDR3 is TGCGCCAGCAGCGGACAGGGGGCGGGTGAGCAGTTCTTC.

The chain has TRBV5-4 and TRBJ2-1; D is undetermined. This CDR3 is 15 amino acids long. CDR1 and CDR2 from the germline V gene are SGHNT and YYREEE (reference sequence). V was cut by 4 bases and J by 6 bases, with 17 bases left in between. The DNA for the CDR3 is TGTGCCAGCAGCCCCGGCGGCCCCGACCTCAATGAGCAGTTCTTC. As protein: CASSPGGPDLNEQFF.

This chain links TRBV27 with TRBJ2-5, with 10 nucleotides matching TRBD2. Looked up from germline, CDR1 is MNHEY and CDR2 is SMNVEV (reference sequence). Trimming removed 5 bases from V and 5 bases from J; junction bases left unmatched: 5. This CDR3 is 14 amino acids long. In nucleotides, the CDR3 is TGTGCCAGCAGTGGACTAGCGGATTTGGAGACCCAGTACTTC. Amino acids: CASSGLADLETQYF.

The chain carries TRBV7-6 and TRBJ2-5; TRBD1 agrees at 10 bases. There are 15 residues in the CDR3. CDR1 and CDR2 (germline): SGHVS, FNYEAQ. J lost 4 bases, V lost 1 base, and 3 bases had no gene match. CDR3 region: CASSLGGQGLETQYF. Written as DNA, the CDR3 is TGTGCCAGCAGCTTAGGGGGACAGGGGTTAGAGACCCAGTACTTC.

This rearrangement joins TRBV27 to TRBJ2-3; a weak D match, TRBD2 (6 bases). This CDR3 contains 14 residues. Germline V lookup: CDR1 MNHEY, CDR2 SMNVEV (reference sequence). The V gene lost 6 bases and the J gene lost 2 bases, with 12 bases spanning the gap. CDR3 bases: TGTGCCAGCAGGGAAAGCGGGCCCACAGATACGCAGTATTTT. It translates to CASRESGPTDTQYF.

The CDR3 region has the DNA TGTGCCAGCAGCCCCTCGTCGACAGGGAAAAGGGATGGCTACACCTTC. Translating gives CASSPSSTGKRDGYTF. The J gene is TRBJ1-2, the V gene TRBV11-1; 7 bases match TRBD1. Germline CDR1 reads SGHAT; CDR2 reads FQDESV (reference sequence). The CDR3 runs to 16 residues. V trimming: 5 bases; J trimming: 6 bases; junction bases outside the gene matches: 15.

The chain employs TRBV2 and TRBJ1-1, with D possibly TRBD1 on 5 matching bases. The V end lost 3 bases, the J end lost 1 base, and 15 bases lay between the germline ends. Germline lookup yields CDR1 SNHLY and CDR2 FYNNEI. This CDR3 is built from 16 residues. In DNA form, the CDR3 reads TGTGCCAGCAGTGACCGGCAGGGTCCGCGGAACACTGAAGCTTTCTTT. It codes for CASSDRQGPRNTEAFF.

This clone was detected once. The chain carries TRBV7-7 and TRBJ2-2; TRBD2 might be the D (7 bases). The CDR3 is 18 amino acids. Germline V gene lookup returns CDR1 SSHAT and CDR2 FNYEAQ (reference sequence). Between the trimmed V and J ends, which lost 0 bases and 5 bases, there was a span of 19 bases. Here the CDR3 reads CASSLAPTGRGGTGELFF. CDR3 bases: TGTGCCAGCAGCTTAGCGCCGACAGGCCGGGGAGGGACCGGGGAGCTGTTTTTT.

The DNA for the CDR3 is TGCGCCAGACTTGCAAGGGACAGGGGGCGGAATGAGCAGTTCTTC. Protein product: CARLARDRGRNEQFF. The chain links TRBV10-1 to TRBJ2-1; 12 bases match TRBD1. CDR1 WNHNN and CDR2 SYGVQD come from the germline V gene (reference sequence). V lost 9 bases to trimming and J lost 7 bases; unmatched junction nucleotides: 10. CDR3 size: 15 residues.

The chain links TRBV7-6 to TRBJ2-1; tentative D call: TRBD1 (6 bases). The CDR3 is 14 residues long. Trimming left V 3 bases short and J 3 bases short, with 9 bases between. CDR1 SGHVS and CDR2 FNYEAQ come from the germline V gene. The CDR3 DNA reads as TGTGCCAGCAGCTTGGACAGCCTCTACAATGAGCAGTTCTTC. As protein: CASSLDSLYNEQFF. Complete variable domain (other parts from reference TRBV7-6 and TRBJ2-1): GAGVSQSPRYKVTKRGQDVALRCDPISGHVSLYWYRQALGQGPEFLTYFNYEAQQDKSGLPNDRFSAERPEGSISTLTIQRTEQRDSAMYRCASSLDSLYNEQFFGPGTRLTVL.

The chain combines TRBV19 with TRBJ2-7; tentatively, D is TRBD1 (6 bases). Germline CDR1 is LNHDA and CDR2 is SQIVND (reference sequence). CDR3 length: 14 residues. Trimming removed 5 bases from V and 2 bases from J, with 13 bases in between. DNA for the CDR3: TGTGCCAGTAGTGCCTCCCGGACAGCCTACGAGCAGTACTTC. This gives the protein CASSASRTAYEQYF.

This clone is a singleton in its sample. The rearrangement links TRBV5-1 to TRBJ2-1, with 13 bases lining up with TRBD2. There are 16 residues in the CDR3. V lost 4 bases to trimming and J lost 7 bases; unmatched junction nucleotides: 8. The germline CDR1 and CDR2 sequences are SGHRS and YFSETQ. CDR3 protein: CASSPTSGRYRNEQFF. The DNA of the CDR3 is TGCGCCAGCAGCCCGACTAGCGGGAGGTATAGGAATGAGCAGTTCTTC.

The CDR3 protein is CASSSTSGRATDTQYF. The CDR3 nucleotides are TGTGCCAGCAGCTCGACTAGCGGGAGGGCGACAGATACGCAGTATTTT. This chain links TRBV9 with TRBJ2-3; 14 positions agree with TRBD2. V shed 4 bases and J 3 bases; nucleotides not matched to a gene: 4. This CDR3 region has 16 residues. Germline CDR1 reads SGDLS; CDR2 reads YYNGEE.

The chain combines TRBV28 with TRBJ1-5; D unresolved. V was pared by 3 bases and J by 0 bases, with 12 bases between. Germline-derived CDR1 and CDR2 are MDHEN and SYDVKM. The CDR3 totals 16 residues. The CDR3 is CASSFPFRYSNQPQHF. CDR3 nucleotide sequence: TGTGCCAGCAGTTTCCCGTTCCGTTATAGCAATCAGCCCCAGCATTTT.

V and J are TRBV18 and TRBJ1-1, with 10 bases that match TRBD1. Germline CDR1 reads KGHSH; CDR2 reads LQKENI. V shed 5 bases, J shed 3 bases, and the junction held 3 bases outside the gene matches. The CDR3 is made up of 14 amino acids. The CDR3, as DNA: TGTGCCAGCTCATCCGGGACAGGGGACACTGAAGCTTTCTTT. Protein sequence: CASSSGTGDTEAFF.

The chain combines TRBV6-4 with TRBJ2-3, with D possibly matching TRBD2 (5 bases). V lost 5 bases, J lost 3 bases, and 12 bases lay in between. The CDR3 is made up of 14 amino acids. CDR1 is MRHNA, CDR2 SNTAGT, per germline. The chain's CDR3 is CASSPHRGTDTQYF. The CDR3 nucleotides are TGTGCCAGCAGTCCCCACCGGGGAACAGATACGCAGTATTTT.

The chain combines TRBV5-4 with TRBJ2-6, with D maybe TRBD2 (5 bases). Trimming took off 4 bases at V and 0 bases at J, with 8 bases between the two ends. CDR3 length: 15 residues. Germline V gives CDR1 SGHNT, CDR2 YYREEE (reference sequence). In DNA form, the CDR3 reads TGTGCCAGCAGCAGCGGAGGCTCTGGGGCCAACGTCCTGACTTTC. This sequence encodes CASSSGGSGANVLTF.

This rearrangement joins TRBV7-6 to TRBJ2-7, with D maybe TRBD1 (5 bases). Germline lookup yields CDR1 SGHVS and CDR2 FNYEAQ. The V and J ends lost 1 base and 1 base respectively, with 11 bases between them. This CDR3 is 15 amino acids long. CDR3 sequence (DNA): TGTGCCAGCAGCTTAGAAGTGACAGCATCCTACGAGCAGTACTTC. As protein: CASSLEVTASYEQYF.

This rearrangement joins TRBV9 to TRBJ2-1; 9 positions agree with TRBD2. From germline, CDR1 is SGDLS and CDR2 YYNGEE. The CDR3 runs to 16 residues. The J segment lost 0 bases and the V segment lost 4 bases, leaving 5 bases of the junction unmatched. This CDR3 is CASSTHSGSSYNEQFF. In nucleotides, the CDR3 is TGTGCCAGCAGCACCCATAGCGGGAGCTCCTACAATGAGCAGTTCTTC.

The chain links TRBV5-4 to TRBJ2-5, with no clear D. Trimming took 7 bases from V and 2 from J, leaving 18 bases between them. CDR1 and CDR2 from the germline V gene are SGHNT and YYREEE (reference sequence). The CDR3 loop spans 15 amino acids. CDR3 DNA sequence: TGTGCCAGCCACTTGGACGTGGCTTTTCAAGAGACCCAGTACTTC. It codes for CASHLDVAFQETQYF.